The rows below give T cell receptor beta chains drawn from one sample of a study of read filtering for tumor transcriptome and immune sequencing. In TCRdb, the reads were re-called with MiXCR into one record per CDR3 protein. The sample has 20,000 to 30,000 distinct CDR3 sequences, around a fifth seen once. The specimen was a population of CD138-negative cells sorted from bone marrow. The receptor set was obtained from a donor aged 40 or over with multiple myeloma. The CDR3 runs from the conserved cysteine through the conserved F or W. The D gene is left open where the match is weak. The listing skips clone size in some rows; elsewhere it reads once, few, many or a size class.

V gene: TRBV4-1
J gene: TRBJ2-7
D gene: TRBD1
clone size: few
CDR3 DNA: TGCGCCAGCAGCCAGCCGGGACAGGGCTACGAGCAGTACTTC
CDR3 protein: CASSQPGQGYEQYF

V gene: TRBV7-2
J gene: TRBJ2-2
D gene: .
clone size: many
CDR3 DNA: TGTGCCAGCAGCTTGGGGACTTCGATCACCGGGGAGCTGTTTTTT
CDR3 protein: CASSLGTSITGELFF

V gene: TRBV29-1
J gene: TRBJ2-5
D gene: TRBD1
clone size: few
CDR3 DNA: TGCAGCGTTGAAGATGGACAGGAAGAGACCCAGTACTTC
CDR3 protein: CSVEDGQEETQYF

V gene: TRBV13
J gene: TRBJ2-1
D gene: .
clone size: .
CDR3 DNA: TGTGCCAGCAGCTTAGGCTGGGAGCAGTTCTTC
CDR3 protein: CASSLGWEQFF

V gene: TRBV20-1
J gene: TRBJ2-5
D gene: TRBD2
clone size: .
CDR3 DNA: TGCAGTGCTAGGCCGGCCCGGACTAGTTCGCGATCGGAGACCCAGTACTTC
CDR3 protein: CSARPARTSSRSETQYF

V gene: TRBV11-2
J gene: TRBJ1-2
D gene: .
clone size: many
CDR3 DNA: TGTGCCAGCAGCTTAGGACAGAGTAACTATGGCTACACCTTC
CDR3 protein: CASSLGQSNYGYTF

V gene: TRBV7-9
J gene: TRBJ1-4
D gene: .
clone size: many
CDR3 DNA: TGTGCCAGCAGTCTAACAACTAATGAAAAACTGTTTTTT
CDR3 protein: CASSLTTNEKLFF

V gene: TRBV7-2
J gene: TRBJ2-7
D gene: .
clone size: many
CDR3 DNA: TGTGCCAGCAGCCCGGGATGGCCATTCCCGGCCAGCGAGCAGTACTTC
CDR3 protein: CASSPGWPFPASEQYF

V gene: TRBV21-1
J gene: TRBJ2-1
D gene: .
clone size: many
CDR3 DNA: TGTGCCAGCAGCAAAGAAGTGGGCCAAACCTACAATGAGCAGTTCTTC
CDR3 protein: CASSKEVGQTYNEQFF

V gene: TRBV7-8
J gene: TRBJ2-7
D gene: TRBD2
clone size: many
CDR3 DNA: TGTGCCAGCAGCCACCGTAGCGGGAACCTTCTCCACGAGCAGTACTTC
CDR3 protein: CASSHRSGNLLHEQYF

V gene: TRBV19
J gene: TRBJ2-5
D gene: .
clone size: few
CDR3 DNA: TGTGCCAGTAGTGAATTCGGAGAGACCCAGTACTTC
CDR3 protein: CASSEFGETQYF

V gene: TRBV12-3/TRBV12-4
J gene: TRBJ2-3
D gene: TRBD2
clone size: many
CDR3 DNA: TGTGCCAGCAGTTTCCTAGCGGGGGGACGAACTAGCACAGATACGCAGTATTTT
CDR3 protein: CASSFLAGGRTSTDTQYF

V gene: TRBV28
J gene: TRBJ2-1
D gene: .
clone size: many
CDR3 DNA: TGTGCCAGCAGTCTTCCTAGGTTGGGGAATGAGCAGTTCTTC
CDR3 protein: CASSLPRLGNEQFF

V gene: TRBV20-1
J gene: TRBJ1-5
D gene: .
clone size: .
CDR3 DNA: TGCAGTGCTAGAGATGAGGAGAATCAGCCCCAGCATTTT
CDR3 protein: CSARDEENQPQHF

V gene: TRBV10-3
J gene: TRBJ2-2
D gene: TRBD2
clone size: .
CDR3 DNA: TGCGCCACCACGACTAGCGGGGAGTACACCGGGGAGCTGTTTTTT
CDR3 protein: CATTTSGEYTGELFF

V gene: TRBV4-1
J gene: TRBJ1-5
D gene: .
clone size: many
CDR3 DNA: TGCGCCAGCAGCCAAGACAATCAGCCCCAGCATTTT
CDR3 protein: CASSQDNQPQHF

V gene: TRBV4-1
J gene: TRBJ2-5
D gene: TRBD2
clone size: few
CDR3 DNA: TGCGCCAGCAGCCAAGAGTTGGCGGGGGGAATAGAGACCCAGTACTTC
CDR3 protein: CASSQELAGGIETQYF

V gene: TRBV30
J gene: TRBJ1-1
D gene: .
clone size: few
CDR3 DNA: TGTGCCTGGAGTAGGCAGGGGAGCACTGAAGCTTTCTTT
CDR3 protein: CAWSRQGSTEAFF

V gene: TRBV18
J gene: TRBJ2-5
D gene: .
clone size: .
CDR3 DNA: TGTGCCAGCTCACCATCGGCGGGACGATTCCAAGAGACCCAGTACTTC
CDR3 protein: CASSPSAGRFQETQYF

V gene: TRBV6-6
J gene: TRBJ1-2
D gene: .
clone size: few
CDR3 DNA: TGTGCCAGCAGTTACCCCGCCCTTCATAGGGGCTCTGGCTACACCTTC
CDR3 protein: CASSYPALHRGSGYTF

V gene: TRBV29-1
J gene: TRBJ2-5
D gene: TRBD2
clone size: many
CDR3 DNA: TGCAGCGGGTGCCGGACTAGCGGGGCCCTTGTGGAGACCCAGTACTTC
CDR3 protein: CSGCRTSGALVETQYF

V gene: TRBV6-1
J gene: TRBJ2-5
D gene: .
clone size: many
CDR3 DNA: TGTGCCAGCAGTGTGTTAGGAAGGGAGACCCAGTACTTC
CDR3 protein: CASSVLGRETQYF